The 20 T cell receptor beta chains listed next were all sequenced from one sample in a study of molecular identifiers for immune sequencing clone quantification. TCRdb reanalysed the PCR reads using MiXCR and keeps one entry per CDR3 protein. Here the sample spans 80,000 to 130,000 distinct CDR3 sequences, 36% being singletons. Sequenced input: naive CD8+ T cells from blood, with Jurkat cell RNA spiked in. As to subset: FACS-sorted CD8+CD4-CCR7+CD45RA+ naive T cells. These receptors were taken from a human donor in good health. Some libraries in this study had Jurkat cell RNA spiked in.

The gene calls are TRBV7-6 and TRBJ1-5; D not resolved. Germline V gene sequence: CDR1 SGHVS, CDR2 FNYEAQ. The CDR3 is made up of 16 amino acids. Trimming left V 2 bases short and J 2 bases short, with 13 bases between. CDR3 sequence reads: CASSLTGKVGNQPQHF. CDR3 nucleotide sequence: TGTGCCAGCAGCTTAACGGGCAAGGTTGGCAATCAGCCCCAGCATTTT.

This clonotype was observed a few times. The chain uses TRBV19 and TRBJ2-7, with 7 bases lining up with TRBD2. The CDR3 is 14 amino acids. V lost 3 bases to trimming and J lost 2 bases; unmatched junction nucleotides: 4. Looked up from germline, CDR1 is LNHDA and CDR2 is SQIVND (reference sequence). The CDR3 is CASSIGGMAYEQYF. The CDR3 nucleotides read TGTGCCAGTAGTATCGGGGGGATGGCCTACGAGCAGTACTTC.

This clonotype was counted a single time. The chain has TRBV7-6 and TRBJ2-1; 10 bases line up with TRBD2. Trimming cost V 0 bases and J 9 bases; bases outside gene matches: 8. This CDR3 has 16 amino acids. The germline CDR1 and CDR2 sequences are SGHVS and FNYEAQ. This CDR3 reads CASSLATSGMRGEQFF. The CDR3 coding sequence is TGTGCCAGCAGCTTAGCTACTAGCGGGATGAGGGGTGAGCAGTTCTTC.

The chain combines TRBV27 with TRBJ2-7; tentatively, D is TRBD1 or TRBD2 (5 bases each). Germline assignment: CDR1 MNHEY and CDR2 SMNVEV (reference sequence). Trimming took 3 bases from V and 5 from J, leaving 11 bases between them. This CDR3 is 13 amino acids long. The CDR3 here is CASSFLGTHEQYF. In DNA, the CDR3 is TGTGCCAGCAGTTTTCTGGGGACCCACGAGCAGTACTTC.

In its sample, this clonotype was seen a few times. The chain recombines TRBV28 with TRBJ2-2; D ambiguous. Germline CDR1 is MDHEN and CDR2 is SYDVKM. The V and J ends lost 3 bases and 0 bases respectively, with 8 bases between them. The CDR3 is 15 residues long. CDR3 amino acids: CASSFFTANTGELFF. The CDR3 DNA is TGTGCCAGCAGTTTCTTCACGGCGAACACCGGGGAGCTGTTTTTT.

This clonotype came up many times. The genes are TRBV6-5 and TRBJ2-7, with a tentative D call TRBD1 (6 bases). V was trimmed by 2 bases and J by 7 bases, leaving 12 bases between them. The CDR3 is made up of 13 amino acids. From germline, CDR1 is MNHEY and CDR2 SVGAGI. CDR3 amino acids: CASSYVRGREQYF. In DNA, the CDR3 is TGTGCCAGCAGTTACGTCAGGGGTAGGGAGCAGTACTTC.

Of note for this clonotype: A much larger clone differs from this one at a single base, so this may be a read error. The chain couples TRBV29-1 to TRBJ2-2, with TRBD1 matching 9 bases. Germline lookup yields CDR1 SQVTM and CDR2 ANQGSEA. This CDR3 comprises 13 residues. CDR3 nucleotide sequence: TGCTGCGCTGGACAGGGGTACACCGGGGAGCTGTTTTTT. It translates to CCAGQGYTGELFF.

Comments on this clonotype: Its ends do not fully match the called genes, so a read error is possible. The genes are TRBV27 and TRBJ1-1, with D possibly TRBD1 on 5 matching bases. The germline V gene encodes CDR1 MNHEY and CDR2 SMNVEV (reference sequence). This CDR3 is 14 amino acids long. CDR3 protein: CASSLGVVGTEAFF. The DNA for the CDR3 is TGTGCCAGCAGTTTAGGGGTGGTTGGGACTGAGGCTTTCTTT.

In its sample, this clonotype was seen many times. This chain connects TRBV6-2 or TRBV6-3 to TRBJ2-5; D is ambiguous. In germline, CDR1 is MNHEY, CDR2 SVGEGT. The CDR3 spans 17 residues. V gave up 2 bases and J gave up 0 bases, with 16 bases separating them. For the CDR3, the DNA is TGTGCCAGCAGTTACGTGCCACCCGGATATTACCAAGAGACCCAGTACTTC. Translated, it gives CASSYVPPGYYQETQYF.

Remarks on this clonotype: Since no conserved phenylalanine or tryptophan closes the CDR3, a read error is the likely cause. The chain couples TRBV9 to TRBJ2-3; tentatively, D is TRBD1 (5 bases). V was shortened by 0 bases and J by 3 bases, with 8 bases between the two germline ends. Germline CDR1 and CDR2: SGDLS and YYNGEE. The length of the CDR3 is 14 residues. CDR3 sequence: CASSVDQGTDTQYI. The CDR3 DNA reads as TGTGCCAGCAGCGTAGATCAGGGAACAGATACGCAGTATATT.

As to this clonotype: One junction end disagrees with the germline gene, perhaps due to a read error. V gene TRBV4-3 combines with J gene TRBJ2-7, with 7 bases matching TRBD2. This CDR3 comprises 16 residues. CDR1 and CDR2 (germline): LGHNA, YSLEER. CDR3 protein: CASSAPPARENYGQYF. In DNA form, the CDR3 reads TGCGCCAGCAGCGCCCCCCCGGCGCGGGAGAATTACGGGCAGTACTTC.

With respect to this clonotype: A clone one base away is much larger, so this may be a read error. V is TRBV6-5 and J is TRBJ2-7; either TRBD1 or TRBD2 may supply D (5 bases each). Germline V lookup: CDR1 MNHEY, CDR2 SVGAGI. The CDR3 totals 14 residues. Between the trimmed V and J ends, which lost 8 bases and 2 bases, there was a span of 16 bases. Written as DNA, the CDR3 is TGTGCCAGCTGTTTCCGGGACGGGACCTACGAGCAGTACTTC. Its translation is CASCFRDGTYEQYF.

With regard to this clonotype: A much larger clone lies a single base off, so this may be a read error. V and J are TRBV28 and TRBJ2-7, with TRBD1 matching over 8 bases. V shed 8 bases, J shed 0 bases, and the junction held 9 bases outside the gene matches. From germline, CDR1 is MDHEN and CDR2 SYDVKM. The CDR3 is made up of 15 amino acids. CDR3 in DNA: TGTGCCAGCGCAGGCGGACAGGGTGCCTCCTACGAGCAGTACTTC. This encodes CASAGGQGASYEQYF.

This clonotype turned up a few times. The V call is TRBV27, the J call TRBJ2-7, with a possible D match to TRBD2 (7 bases). Trimming left V 3 bases short and J 6 bases short, with 12 bases between. The CDR3 loop spans 13 amino acids. Germline CDR1 and CDR2: MNHEY and SMNVEV (reference sequence). The CDR3 DNA reads TGTGCCAGCAGTTTTCGGGGGGCTTCCGAGCAGTACTTC. It is translated as CASSFRGASEQYF.

For this clonotype: Its ends do not fully match the called genes, so a read error is possible. V is TRBV4-3 and J is TRBJ2-2; the D call may be TRBD1 or TRBD2 (6 bases each). The CDR3 has 14 residues. Per germline, CDR1 LGHNA and CDR2 YSLEER. CDR3 sequence reads: CACSQGGLAGELFF. CDR3 bases: TGCGCCTGCAGCCAAGGGGGGTTGGCCGGGGAGCTGTTTTTT.

The table lists this clonotype with a few counts. This sequence joins TRBV28 and TRBJ2-5; D unclear. V lost 10 bases and J lost 7, with 7 bases in between. This CDR3 spans 9 amino acids. The V gene's germline CDR1 is MDHEN and CDR2 SYDVKM. This CDR3 reads CATPPTQYF. The DNA for the CDR3 is TGTGCCACCCCCCCGACCCAGTACTTC.

Regarding this clonotype: This likely comes from a read error, as the CDR3 has no conserved phenylalanine or tryptophan at its end. No DNA is shown, since the ends of the CDR3 on it are uncertain; the CDR3 is the one TCRdb lists. The gene calls are TRBV3-1 and TRBJ2-1; the DNA was not used to check the table's D call, TRBD1. The CDR3 spans 16 residues, counting both ends. Germline V CDR1 and CDR2: LGHDT, YNNKEL (reference sequence). CDR3 region: CASSHGPRDGYNEQIY.

To note about this clonotype: A much larger clone is a single base away; this may be a read error. Given the absence of the conserved phenylalanine or tryptophan at the CDR3 end, a read error is likely. This sequence joins TRBV20-1 and TRBJ1-6; TRBD1 matches at 7 bases. This CDR3 has 13 amino acids. Unmatched junction bases numbered 4, after V lost 3 bases and J lost 8 bases. Germline loops: CDR1 DFQATT, CDR2 SNEGSKA (reference sequence). CDR3: CSASRDRDSPLHL. Written as DNA, the CDR3 is TGCAGTGCTAGCCGGGACAGAGATTCACCCCTCCACTTA.

Of note for this clonotype: This may come from a read error, since a much larger clone is one base off. The chain combines TRBV5-6 with TRBJ2-2, with a tentative D call TRBD1 (5 bases). CDR1 is SGHDT, CDR2 YYEEEE, per germline. Between the trimmed V and J ends, which lost 4 bases and 4 bases, there was a span of 14 bases. CDR3 length: 15 residues. The CDR3 DNA reads as TGTGCCAGCAGCCGGGTCCCAGGGATCACCGGGGAGCTGTTTTTT. Protein: CASSRVPGITGELFF.

The chain couples TRBV6-6 to TRBJ1-2; D unclear. Germline loops: CDR1 MNHNY, CDR2 SVGAGI (reference sequence). Trimming took off 0 bases at V and 0 bases at J, with 8 bases between the two ends. This CDR3 is 15 amino acids long. The CDR3 nucleotides are TGTGCCAGCAGTTACTCCTCCGGTACTAACTATGGCTACACCTTC. Residues: CASSYSSGTNYGYTF.